The present T cell receptor beta chain was sequenced within a study of cytotoxic CD8 clonotypes in ibrutinib-treated CLL. Study as a whole: Following treatment for a median around 13 months, range 6 to 36, response samples were then taken. Regarding the study as a whole: Sustained-remission and progressing patients diverged in sampling times. Contraction or stability on treatment was seen for public clonotypes, which were uncommon.

This CDR3 has 16 amino acids. The V gene lost 4 bases and the J gene lost 3 bases, with 18 bases spanning the gap. Per the germline V gene, CDR1 is SGHDN and CDR2 is FVKESK. As to this clone: What it recognizes is unknown.

Only in-frame clones appear in the TCRdb table, and some are missing; sequencing was by immunoSEQ multiplex PCR. This sample has about 300,000 clones, with roughly three quarters found just once. The source is a human donor with chronic lymphocytic leukemia. This specimen consisted of PBMCs, obtained at disease progression, from a patient treated with ibrutinib. J is TRBJ1-1 and V is TRBV14; no clear D. The CDR3 DNA reads as TGTGCCAGCAGCCGGCAGGTAGGCTTCTGGGACACTGAAGCTTTCTTT. Translation: CASSRQVGFWDTEAFF.